This section outlines one TCR beta chain sequence together with its context. What it binds is not known. From the PCR reads, TCRdb called clonotypes with MiXCR, one entry per CDR3 protein. The repertoire has hundreds of thousands of distinct CDR3 sequences, roughly 23% of them found once; the top ten carry roughly 0.83%. The data stem from a study of molecular identifiers for immune sequencing clone quantification. As for the study in general: Four of five RNA aliquots from approximately 20,000 or 98,000 naive CD8 T cells were sequenced. Study outcomes and limitations: Same-barcode identical TCR molecules could make highly expanded clones look smaller than they are. Clones of above 20 RNA copies carried over 97% of effector molecules; in naive cells they carried under 1%.

Sorting defined naive CD8 T cells as CD8+CD4-CCR7+CD45RA+. Germline V gene data show CDR1 as LGHNA and CDR2 as YSLEER. V was cut by 0 bases and J by 3 bases, with 17 bases left in between. The CDR3 totals 17 residues. The sequencing sample was made of naive CD8+ T cells from blood, with Jurkat cell RNA spiked in. Stated subset: FACS-sorted CD8+CD4-CCR7+CD45RA+ naive T cells. The chain uses TRBV4-3 and TRBJ1-2, with D unclear. The TCR originated in a human donor in good health. Some libraries in this study had Jurkat cell RNA spiked in. CDR3 in amino acids: CASSQDPYAPDDYGYTF. CDR3 DNA sequence: TGCGCCAGCAGCCAAGATCCGTATGCCCCGGACGACTATGGCTACACCTTC.